These 2 T cell receptor beta chains came from one sample sequenced in a study of cytomegalovirus exposure and HLA in healthy donors. Only in-frame clones appear in the TCRdb table, and some are missing; sequencing was by immunoSEQ multiplex PCR. The table records approximately 120,000 clones, roughly 94% of them present only once. Material for sequencing was PBMCs. These receptors were taken from a woman under 30 in good health and CMV-seronegative.

This sequence joins TRBV5-1 and TRBJ2-3; 11 nucleotides align to TRBD2. Germline values: CDR1 SGHRS, CDR2 YFSETQ. This CDR3 comprises 16 residues. V lost 2 bases, J lost 3 bases, and 5 bases stayed unmatched. CDR3 region: CASSFSGRAGTDTQYF. CDR3 in DNA: TGCGCCAGCAGCTTTAGCGGGAGGGCGGGGACAGATACGCAGTATTTT.

The chain uses TRBV6-5 and TRBJ2-3, with 8 nucleotides matching TRBD2. CDR3 length equals 15 residues. Germline V CDR1 and CDR2: MNHEY, SVGAGI. Losses at the gene ends were 6 bases for V and 3 bases for J; bases not matched to a gene: 8. The CDR3 reads CASSHGRELTDTQYF. CDR3 in DNA: TGTGCCAGCAGCCACGGGAGGGAGTTAACAGATACGCAGTATTTT.